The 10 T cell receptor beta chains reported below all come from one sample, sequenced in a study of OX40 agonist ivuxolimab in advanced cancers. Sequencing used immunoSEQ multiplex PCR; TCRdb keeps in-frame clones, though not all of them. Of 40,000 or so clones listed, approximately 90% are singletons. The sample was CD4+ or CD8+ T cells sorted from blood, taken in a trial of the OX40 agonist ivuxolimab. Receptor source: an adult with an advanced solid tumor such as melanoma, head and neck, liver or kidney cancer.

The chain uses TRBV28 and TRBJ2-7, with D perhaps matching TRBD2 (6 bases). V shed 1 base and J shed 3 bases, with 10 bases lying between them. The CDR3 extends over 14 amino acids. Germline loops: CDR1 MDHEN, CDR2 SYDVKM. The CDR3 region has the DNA TGTGCCAGCAGTTTATCCGGGGGTTACTACGAGCAGTACTTC. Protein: CASSLSGGYYEQYF. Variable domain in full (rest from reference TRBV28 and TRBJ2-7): DVKVTQSSRYLVKRTGEKVFLECVQDMDHENMFWYRQDPGLGLRLIYFSYDVKMKEKGDIPEGYSVSREKKERFSLILESASTNQTSMYLCASSLSGGYYEQYFGPGTRLTVT.

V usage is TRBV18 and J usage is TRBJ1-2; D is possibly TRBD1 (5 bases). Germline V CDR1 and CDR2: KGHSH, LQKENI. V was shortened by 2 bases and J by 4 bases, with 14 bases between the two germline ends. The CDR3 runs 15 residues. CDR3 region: CASSPNRGDSYGYTF. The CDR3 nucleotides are TGTGCCAGCTCACCAAATCGAGGGGATAGCTATGGCTACACCTTC.

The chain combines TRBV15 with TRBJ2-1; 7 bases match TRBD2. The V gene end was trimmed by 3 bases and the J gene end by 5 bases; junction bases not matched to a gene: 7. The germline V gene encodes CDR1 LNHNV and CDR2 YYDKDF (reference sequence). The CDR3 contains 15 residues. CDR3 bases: TGTGCCACCAGCAGGGACGGCGGGGGACACAATGAGCAGTTCTTC. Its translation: CATSRDGGGHNEQFF.

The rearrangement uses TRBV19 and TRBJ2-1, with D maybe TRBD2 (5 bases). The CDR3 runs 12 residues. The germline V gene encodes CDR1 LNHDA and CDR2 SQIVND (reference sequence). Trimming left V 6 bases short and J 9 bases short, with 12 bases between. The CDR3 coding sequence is TGTGCCAGTAGGGGGAGTAAGGCTGAGCAGTTCTTC. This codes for CASRGSKAEQFF.

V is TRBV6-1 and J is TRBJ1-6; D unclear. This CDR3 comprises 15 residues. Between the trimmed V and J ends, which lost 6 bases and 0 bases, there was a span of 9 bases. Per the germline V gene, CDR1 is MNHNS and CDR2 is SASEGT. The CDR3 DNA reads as TGTGCCAGCAGCCGAATCGTCTCCTATAATTCACCCCTCCACTTT. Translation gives CASSRIVSYNSPLHF.

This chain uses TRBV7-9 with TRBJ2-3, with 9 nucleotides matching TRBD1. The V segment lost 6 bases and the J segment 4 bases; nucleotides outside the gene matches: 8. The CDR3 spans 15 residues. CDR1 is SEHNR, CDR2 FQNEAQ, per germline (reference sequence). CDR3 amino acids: CASSRYRGRPDTQYF. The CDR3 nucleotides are TGTGCCAGCAGTCGATACAGGGGGCGCCCAGATACGCAGTATTTT. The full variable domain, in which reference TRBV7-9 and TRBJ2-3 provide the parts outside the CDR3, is DTGVSQNPRHKITKRGQNVTFRCDPISEHNRLYWYRQTLGQGPEFLTYFQNEAQLEKSRLLSDRFSAERPKGSFSTLEIQRTEQGDSAMYLCASSRYRGRPDTQYFGPGTRLTVL.

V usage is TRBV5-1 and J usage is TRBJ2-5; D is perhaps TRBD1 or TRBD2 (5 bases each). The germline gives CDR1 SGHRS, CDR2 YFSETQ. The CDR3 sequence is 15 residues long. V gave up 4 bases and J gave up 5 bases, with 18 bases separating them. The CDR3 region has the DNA TGCGCCAGCAGCCAGGGAACGGGGCGTGGGGAGACCCAGTACTTC. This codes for CASSQGTGRGETQYF.

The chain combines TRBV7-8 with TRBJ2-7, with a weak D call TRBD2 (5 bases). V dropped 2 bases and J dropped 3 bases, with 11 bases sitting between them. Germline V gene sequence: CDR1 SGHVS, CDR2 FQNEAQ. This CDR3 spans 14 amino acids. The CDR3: CASSLTGIHYEQYF. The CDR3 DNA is TGTGCCAGCAGCTTAACCGGGATACACTACGAGCAGTACTTC.

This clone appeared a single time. Here the CDR3 reads CAWRGFGGRGNTIYF. CDR3 in DNA: TGTGCCTGGAGGGGCTTCGGGGGAAGAGGAAACACCATATATTTT. This sequence joins TRBV30 and TRBJ1-3; a possible D gene is TRBD1 (5 bases). CDR3 length: 15 amino acids. Trimming removed 3 bases from V and 4 bases from J, with 16 bases in between. Germline CDR1 is GTSNPN and CDR2 is SVGIG (reference sequence).

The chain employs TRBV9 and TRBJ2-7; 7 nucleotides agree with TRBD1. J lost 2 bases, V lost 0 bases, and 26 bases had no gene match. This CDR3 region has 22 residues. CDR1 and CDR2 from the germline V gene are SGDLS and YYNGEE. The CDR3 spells CASSVGFNTKKTGTEPPYEQYF. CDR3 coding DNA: TGTGCCAGCAGCGTAGGGTTTAATACCAAAAAGACCGGGACAGAGCCACCCTACGAGCAGTACTTC.